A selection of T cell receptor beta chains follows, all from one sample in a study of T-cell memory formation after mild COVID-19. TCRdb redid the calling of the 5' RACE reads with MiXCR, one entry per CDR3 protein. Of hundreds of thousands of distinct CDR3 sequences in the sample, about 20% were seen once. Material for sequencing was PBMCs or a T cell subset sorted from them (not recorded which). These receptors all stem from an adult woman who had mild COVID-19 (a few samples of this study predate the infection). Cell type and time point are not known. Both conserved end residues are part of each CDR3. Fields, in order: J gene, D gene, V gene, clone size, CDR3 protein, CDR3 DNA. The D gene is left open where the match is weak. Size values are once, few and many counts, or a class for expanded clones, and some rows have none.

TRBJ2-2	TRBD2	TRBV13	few	CASSLGLDTGELFF	TGTGCCAGCAGCTTGGGACTAGACACCGGGGAGCTGTTTTTT
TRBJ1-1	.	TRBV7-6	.	CASSENPGASEAFF	TGTGCCAGCAGCGAAAACCCAGGGGCGAGTGAAGCTTTCTTT
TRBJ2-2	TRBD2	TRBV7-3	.	CASSPPPGLAGTNTGELFF	TGTGCCAGCAGTCCCCCTCCTGGGCTAGCGGGGACGAACACCGGGGAGCTGTTTTTT
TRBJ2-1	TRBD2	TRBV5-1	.	CASSKAGGGNEQFF	TGCGCCAGCAGCAAAGCGGGAGGAGGGAATGAGCAGTTCTTC
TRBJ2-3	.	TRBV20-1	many	CSARDPERPSTDTQYF	TGCAGTGCTAGAGATCCGGAGCGGCCTAGCACAGATACGCAGTATTTT
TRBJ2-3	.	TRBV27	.	CASSFSPTASTDTQYF	TGTGCCAGCTCATTTTCCCCGACAGCTAGCACAGATACGCAGTATTTT
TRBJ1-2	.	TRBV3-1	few	CASSRNSAGPIGYTF	TGTGCCAGCAGCCGAAATTCGGCAGGGCCAATTGGCTACACCTTC
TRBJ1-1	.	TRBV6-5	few	CASSYSAGTFTEAFF	TGTGCCAGCAGTTACAGTGCAGGGACGTTCACTGAAGCTTTCTTT
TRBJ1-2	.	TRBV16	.	CASSQSVGTLYGYTF	TGTGCCAGCAGCCAATCCGTCGGGACACTTTATGGCTACACCTTC
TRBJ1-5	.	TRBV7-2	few	CASSYYSNQPQHF	TGTGCCAGCAGCTACTATAGCAATCAGCCCCAGCATTTT
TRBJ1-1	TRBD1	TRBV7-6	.	CASSLHGSSGGRTFNTEAFF	TGTGCCAGCAGCTTACATGGGTCCTCAGGGGGCCGGACTTTTAACACTGAAGCTTTCTTT
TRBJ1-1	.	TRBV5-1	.	CASSLEVGSLNTEAFF	TGCGCCAGCAGCTTGGAGGTAGGCAGCTTGAACACTGAAGCTTTCTTT
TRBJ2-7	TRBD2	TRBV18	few	CASSQGVGLAGSYEQYF	TGTGCCAGTTCCCAGGGGGTTGGACTAGCGGGAAGCTACGAGCAGTACTTC
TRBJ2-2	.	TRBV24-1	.	CATKSSGYNTGELFF	TGTGCCACCAAATCTTCGGGGTATAACACCGGGGAGCTGTTTTTT
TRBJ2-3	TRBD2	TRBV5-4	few	CASRPGGPSDTQYF	TGTGCCAGCCGGCCGGGAGGGCCATCAGATACGCAGTATTTT
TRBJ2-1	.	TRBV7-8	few	CASSPNSWLQFF	TGTGCCAGCAGCCCAAACAGTTGGTTGCAGTTCTTC
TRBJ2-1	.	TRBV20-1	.	CSASEQGDNEQFF	TGCAGTGCTAGTGAACAGGGAGACAATGAGCAGTTCTTC
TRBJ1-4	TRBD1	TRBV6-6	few	CASSRDRASSNPGEKLFF	TGTGCCAGCAGTCGAGACAGGGCTTCGAGCAATCCTGGTGAAAAACTGTTTTTT
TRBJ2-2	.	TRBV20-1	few	CSARTGFEELFF	TGCAGTGCCAGAACCGGGTTTGAGGAGCTGTTTTTT
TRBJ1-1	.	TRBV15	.	CATSSGRNTEAFF	TGTGCCACCAGCTCTGGGCGGAACACTGAAGCTTTCTTT
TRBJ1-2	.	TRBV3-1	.	CASSQGKENYGYTF	TGTGCCAGCAGCCAAGGGAAGGAAAACTATGGCTACACCTTC
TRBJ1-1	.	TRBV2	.	CASSEVKGAGYTEAFF	TGTGCCAGCAGTGAAGTTAAAGGGGCAGGGTACACTGAAGCTTTCTTT
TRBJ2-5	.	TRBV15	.	CATSGIGPPYQDQETQYF	TGTGCCACCAGCGGAATTGGACCCCCGTACCAGGACCAAGAGACCCAGTACTTC
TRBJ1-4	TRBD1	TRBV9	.	CASSVGVGGDEKLFF	TGTGCCAGCAGCGTAGGCGTAGGGGGCGATGAAAAACTGTTTTTT
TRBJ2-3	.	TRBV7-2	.	CASSLERAADTQYF	TGTGCCAGCAGCTTAGAGCGAGCCGCAGATACGCAGTATTTT
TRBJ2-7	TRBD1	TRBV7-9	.	CASSARVPGQAYEQYF	TGTGCCAGCAGCGCAAGGGTCCCGGGACAGGCCTACGAGCAGTACTTC
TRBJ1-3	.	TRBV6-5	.	CASSYSGGPGNTIYF	TGTGCCAGCAGTTACTCGGGGGGGCCTGGAAACACCATATATTTT
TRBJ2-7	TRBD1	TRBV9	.	CASSVGDAGGSYEQYF	TGTGCCAGCAGCGTAGGGGATGCAGGGGGCTCCTACGAGCAGTACTTC
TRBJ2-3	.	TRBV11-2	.	CAVGGLNTDTQYF	TGTGCCGTCGGCGGATTAAACACAGATACGCAGTATTTT
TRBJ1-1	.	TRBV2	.	CASSGDTYTEAFF	TGTGCCAGCAGTGGCGACACCTACACTGAAGCTTTCTTT
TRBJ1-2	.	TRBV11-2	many	CASSRQSNYGYTF	TGTGCCAGCAGCCGTCAAAGTAACTATGGCTACACCTTC
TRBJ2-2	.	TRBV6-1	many	CASTSLGGGPGELFF	TGTGCCAGCACCTCTCTAGGCGGTGGCCCCGGGGAGCTGTTTTTT
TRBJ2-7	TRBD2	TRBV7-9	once	CASAMTSGRPEQYF	TGTGCCAGCGCGATGACTAGCGGGCGTCCCGAGCAGTACTTC
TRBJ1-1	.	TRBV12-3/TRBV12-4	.	CASSVRGENTEAFF	TGTGCCAGCAGTGTTAGGGGCGAGAACACTGAAGCTTTCTTT
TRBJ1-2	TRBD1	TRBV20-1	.	CSARDPSTGGAGGYTF	TGCAGTGCTAGAGATCCTTCGACAGGGGGCGCTGGTGGCTACACCTTC
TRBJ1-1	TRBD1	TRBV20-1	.	CSARGLQGVNTEAFF	TGCAGTGCTAGAGGGCTACAGGGGGTGAACACTGAAGCTTTCTTT
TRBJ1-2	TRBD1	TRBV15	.	CATSRSRTGAMYYGYTF	TGTGCCACCAGCAGATCCCGGACAGGGGCTATGTACTATGGCTACACCTTC